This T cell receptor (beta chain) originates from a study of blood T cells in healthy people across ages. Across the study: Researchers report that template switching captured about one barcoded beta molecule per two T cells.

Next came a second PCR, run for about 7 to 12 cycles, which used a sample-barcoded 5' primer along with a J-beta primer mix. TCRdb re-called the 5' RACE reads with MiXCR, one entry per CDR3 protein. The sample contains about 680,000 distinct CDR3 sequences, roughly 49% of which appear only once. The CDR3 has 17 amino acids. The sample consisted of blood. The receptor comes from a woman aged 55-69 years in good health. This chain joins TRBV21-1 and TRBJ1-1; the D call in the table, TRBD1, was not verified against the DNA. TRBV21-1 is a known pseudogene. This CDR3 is CASSSRRGGVTNTEAFF. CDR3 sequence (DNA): TGTGCCAGCAGCAGTCGGCGTGGGGGGGTTACGAACACTGAAGCTTTCTTT.